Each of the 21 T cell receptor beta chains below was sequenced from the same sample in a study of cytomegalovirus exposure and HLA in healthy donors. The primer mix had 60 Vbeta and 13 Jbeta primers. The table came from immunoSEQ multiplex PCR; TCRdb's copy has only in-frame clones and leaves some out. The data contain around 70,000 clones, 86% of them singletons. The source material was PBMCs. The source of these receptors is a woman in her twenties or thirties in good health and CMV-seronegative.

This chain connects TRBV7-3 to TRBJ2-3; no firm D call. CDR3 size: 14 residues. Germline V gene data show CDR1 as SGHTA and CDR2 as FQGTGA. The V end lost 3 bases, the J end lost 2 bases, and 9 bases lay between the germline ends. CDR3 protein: CASSFGRNTDTQYF. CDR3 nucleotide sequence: TGTGCCAGCAGCTTCGGTCGAAACACAGATACGCAGTATTTT.

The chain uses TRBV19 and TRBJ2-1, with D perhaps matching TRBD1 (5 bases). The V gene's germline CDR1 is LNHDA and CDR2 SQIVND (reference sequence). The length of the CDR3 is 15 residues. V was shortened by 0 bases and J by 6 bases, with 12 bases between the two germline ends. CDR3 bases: TGTGCCAGTAGTATAGAGGGGCAGTCGGTCAATGAGCAGTTCTTC. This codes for CASSIEGQSVNEQFF.

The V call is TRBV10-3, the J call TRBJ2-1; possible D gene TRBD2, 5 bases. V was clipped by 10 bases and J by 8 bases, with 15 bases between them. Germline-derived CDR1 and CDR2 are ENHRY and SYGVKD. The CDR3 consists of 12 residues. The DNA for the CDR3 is TGTGCCACCAGGAGTGTGGAGGATGAGCAGTTCTTC. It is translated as CATRSVEDEQFF.

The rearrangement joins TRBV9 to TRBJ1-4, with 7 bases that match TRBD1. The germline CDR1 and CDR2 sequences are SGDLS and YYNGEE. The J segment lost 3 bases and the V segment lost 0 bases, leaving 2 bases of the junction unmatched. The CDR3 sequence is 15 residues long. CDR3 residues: CASSVAGTANEKLFF. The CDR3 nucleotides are TGTGCCAGCAGCGTAGCAGGGACAGCTAATGAAAAACTGTTTTTT.

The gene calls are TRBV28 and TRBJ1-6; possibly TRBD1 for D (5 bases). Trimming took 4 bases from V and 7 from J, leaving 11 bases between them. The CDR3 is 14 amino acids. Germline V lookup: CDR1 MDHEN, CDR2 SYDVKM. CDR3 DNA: TGTGCCAGCAGTTACGGGGGGAGGAATTCACCCCTCCACTTT. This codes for CASSYGGRNSPLHF.

The CDR3 DNA is TGTGCCAGCAGCCAAGGTGCCCAGTGGGCTTTCTTT. Translation: CASSQGAQWAFF. The rearrangement uses TRBV14 and TRBJ1-1; no firm D call. CDR3 length: 12 amino acids. Germline V gives CDR1 SGHDN, CDR2 FVKESK. V shed 1 base and J shed 11 bases, with 11 bases lying between them.

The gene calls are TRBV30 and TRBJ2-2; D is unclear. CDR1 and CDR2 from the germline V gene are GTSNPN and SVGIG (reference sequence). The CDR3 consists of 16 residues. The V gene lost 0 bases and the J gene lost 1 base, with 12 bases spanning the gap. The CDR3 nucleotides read TGTGCCTGGAGTGTACATGGGCGCCTGAACACCGGGGAGCTGTTTTTT. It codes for CAWSVHGRLNTGELFF.

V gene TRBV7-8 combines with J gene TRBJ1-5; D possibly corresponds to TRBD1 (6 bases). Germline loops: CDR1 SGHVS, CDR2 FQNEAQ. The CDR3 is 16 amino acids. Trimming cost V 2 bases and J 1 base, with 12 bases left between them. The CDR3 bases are TGTGCCAGCAGCTTATGGACAGCCGGGAGCAATCAGCCCCAGCATTTT. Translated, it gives CASSLWTAGSNQPQHF. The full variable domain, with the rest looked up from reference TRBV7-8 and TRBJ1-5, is GAGVSQSPRYKVAKRGQDVALRCDPISGHVSLFWYQQALGQGPEFLTYFQNEAQLDKSGLPSDRFFAERPEGSVSTLKIQRTQQEDSAVYLCASSLWTAGSNQPQHFGDGTRLSIL.

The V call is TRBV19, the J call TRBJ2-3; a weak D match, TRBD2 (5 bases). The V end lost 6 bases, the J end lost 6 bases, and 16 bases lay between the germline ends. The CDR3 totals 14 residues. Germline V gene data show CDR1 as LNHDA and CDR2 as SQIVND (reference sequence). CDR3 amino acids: CASRRDRLADTQYF. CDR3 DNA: TGTGCCAGTAGGAGGGATCGGCTCGCGGATACGCAGTATTTT.

CDR3 sequence: CASSSIFSDRLNEKLFF. CDR3 coding DNA: TGTGCCAGCAGTTCAATCTTTAGCGACCGCCTTAATGAAAAACTGTTTTTT. The V call is TRBV27, the J call TRBJ1-4, with D hard to call. The CDR3 sequence is 17 residues long. V was shortened by 4 bases and J by 4 bases, with 19 bases between the two germline ends. Per germline, CDR1 MNHEY and CDR2 SMNVEV (reference sequence). Supplemented by reference TRBV27 and TRBJ1-4, the full variable domain reads EAQVTQNPRYLITVTGKKLTVTCSQNMNHEYMSWYRQDPGLGLRQIYYSMNVEVTDKGDVPEGYKVSRKEKRNFPLILESPSPNQTSLYFCASSSIFSDRLNEKLFFGSGTQLSVL.

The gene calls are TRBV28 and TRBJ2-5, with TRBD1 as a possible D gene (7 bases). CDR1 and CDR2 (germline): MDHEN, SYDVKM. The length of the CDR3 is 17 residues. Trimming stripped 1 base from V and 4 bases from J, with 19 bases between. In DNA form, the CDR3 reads TGTGCCAGCAGTTTATTACCCCCCCCTCAGGGGGGAGAGACCCAGTACTTC. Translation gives CASSLLPPPQGGETQYF.

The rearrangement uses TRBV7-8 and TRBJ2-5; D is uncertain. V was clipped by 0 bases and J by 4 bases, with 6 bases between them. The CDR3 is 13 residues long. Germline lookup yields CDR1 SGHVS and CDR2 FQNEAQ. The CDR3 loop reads CASSLALAETQYF. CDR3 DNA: TGTGCCAGCAGCTTAGCTTTGGCAGAGACCCAGTACTTC.

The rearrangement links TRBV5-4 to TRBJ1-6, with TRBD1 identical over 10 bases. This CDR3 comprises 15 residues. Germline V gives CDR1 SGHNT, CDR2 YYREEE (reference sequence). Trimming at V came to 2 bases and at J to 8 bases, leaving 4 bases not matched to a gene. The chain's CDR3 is CASSFSGQGHSPLHF. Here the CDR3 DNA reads TGTGCCAGCAGCTTCTCGGGACAGGGGCATTCACCCCTCCACTTT.

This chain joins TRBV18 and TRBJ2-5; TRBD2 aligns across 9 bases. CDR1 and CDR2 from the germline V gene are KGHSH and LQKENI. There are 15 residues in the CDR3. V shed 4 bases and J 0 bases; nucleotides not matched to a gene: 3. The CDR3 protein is CASSRSSGNQETQYF. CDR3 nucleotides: TGTGCCAGCTCACGGTCTAGCGGGAACCAAGAGACCCAGTACTTC.

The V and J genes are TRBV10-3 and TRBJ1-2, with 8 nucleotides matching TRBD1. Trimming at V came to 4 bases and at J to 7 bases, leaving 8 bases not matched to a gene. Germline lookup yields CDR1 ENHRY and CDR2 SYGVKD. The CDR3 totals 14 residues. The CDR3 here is CAISAPTGVRGYTF. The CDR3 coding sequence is TGTGCCATCAGTGCCCCGACAGGGGTACGTGGCTACACCTTC.

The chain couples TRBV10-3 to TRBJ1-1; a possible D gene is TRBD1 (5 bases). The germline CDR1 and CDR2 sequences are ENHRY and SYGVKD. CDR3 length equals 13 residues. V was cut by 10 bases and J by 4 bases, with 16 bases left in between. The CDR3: CATLPGGTTEAFF. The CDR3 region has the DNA TGTGCCACCCTACCGGGGGGGACCACTGAAGCTTTCTTT.

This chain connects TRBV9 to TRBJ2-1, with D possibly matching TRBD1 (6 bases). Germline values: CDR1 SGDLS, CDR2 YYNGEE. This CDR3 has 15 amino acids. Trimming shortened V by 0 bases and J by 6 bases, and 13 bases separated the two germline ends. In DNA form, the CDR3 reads TGTGCCAGCAGCGTAGAGGGGGTCCGGGGCAATGAGCAGTTCTTC. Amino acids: CASSVEGVRGNEQFF.

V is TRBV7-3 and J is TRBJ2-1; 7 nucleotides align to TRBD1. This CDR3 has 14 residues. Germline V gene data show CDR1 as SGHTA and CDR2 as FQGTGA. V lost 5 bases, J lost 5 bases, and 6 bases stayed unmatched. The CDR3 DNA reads TGTGCCAGCAGCGTAAGGGGGCAGGACAATGAGCAGTTCTTC. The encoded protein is CASSVRGQDNEQFF. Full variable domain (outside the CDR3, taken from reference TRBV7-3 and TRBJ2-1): GAGVSQTPSNKVTEKGKYVELRCDPISGHTALYWYRQSLGQGPEFLIYFQGTGAADDSGLPNDRFFAVRPEGSVSTLKIQRTERGDSAVYLCASSVRGQDNEQFFGPGTRLTVL.

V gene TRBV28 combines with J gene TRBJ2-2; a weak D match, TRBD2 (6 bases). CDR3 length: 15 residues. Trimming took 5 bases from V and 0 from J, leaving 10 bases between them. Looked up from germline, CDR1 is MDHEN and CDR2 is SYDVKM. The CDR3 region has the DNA TGTGCCAGCAGTAGGGCTAGCGCGAACACCGGGGAGCTGTTTTTT. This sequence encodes CASSRASANTGELFF. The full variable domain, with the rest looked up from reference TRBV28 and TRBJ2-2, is DVKVTQSSRYLVKRTGEKVFLECVQDMDHENMFWYRQDPGLGLRLIYFSYDVKMKEKGDIPEGYSVSREKKERFSLILESASTNQTSMYLCASSRASANTGELFFGEGSRLTVL.

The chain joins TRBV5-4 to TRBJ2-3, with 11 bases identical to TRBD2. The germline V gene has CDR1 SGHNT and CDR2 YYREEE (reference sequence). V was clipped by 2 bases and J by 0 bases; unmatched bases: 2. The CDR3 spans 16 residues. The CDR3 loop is CASSFRLAGSTDTQYF. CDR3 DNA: TGTGCCAGCAGCTTTAGACTAGCGGGAAGCACAGATACGCAGTATTTT.

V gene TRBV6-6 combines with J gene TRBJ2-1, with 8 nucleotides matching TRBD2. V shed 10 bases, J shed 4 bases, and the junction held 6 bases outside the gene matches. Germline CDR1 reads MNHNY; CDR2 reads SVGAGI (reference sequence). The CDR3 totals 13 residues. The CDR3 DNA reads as TGTGCCACCTCGGGACTAGTTTACAATGAGCAGTTCTTC. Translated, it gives CATSGLVYNEQFF.